This entry lists 22 T cell receptor beta chains sequenced from one sample in a study of cytomegalovirus exposure and HLA in healthy donors. The PCR ran on 60 Vbeta and 13 Jbeta primers. Generated by immunoSEQ multiplex PCR, the TCRdb table keeps only in-frame clones and is missing some. The sample includes more than 150,000 clones, 80% to 85% of them seen just once. The sequenced material came from PBMCs. The receptor set was obtained from a woman between 18 and 30 years old in good health and CMV-seronegative.

This chain uses TRBV7-2 with TRBJ1-2, with TRBD1 as a possible D gene (6 bases). V lost 4 bases and J 7 bases, leaving 16 bases between the germline ends. The germline V gene encodes CDR1 SGHTA and CDR2 FQGNSA. The CDR3 runs 14 residues. CDR3 sequence: CASSYRDITSGYTF. The CDR3 DNA is TGTGCCAGCAGCTACCGGGACATAACTTCTGGCTACACCTTC.

The chain uses TRBV6-4 and TRBJ2-1; TRBD2 matches 9 bases. CDR1 and CDR2 (germline): MRHNA, SNTAGT. With V trimmed by 4 bases and J by 9 bases, 4 bases remained unmatched. The CDR3 has 13 residues. The CDR3 here is CASSGTSEGEQFF. The CDR3 DNA sequence: TGTGCCAGCAGTGGGACTAGCGAAGGTGAGCAGTTCTTC.

The V call is TRBV10-2, the J call TRBJ1-1; a weak D match, TRBD1 (5 bases). In germline, CDR1 is WSHSY, CDR2 SAAADI. The CDR3 consists of 12 residues. The V end lost 6 bases, the J end lost 4 bases, and 9 bases lay between the germline ends. CDR3: CASRTGATEAFF. The CDR3 region has the DNA TGCGCCAGCAGAACAGGTGCCACTGAAGCTTTCTTT.

The rearrangement links TRBV4-1 to TRBJ2-5; 12 nucleotides align to TRBD1. The J call may not be correct, given that the DNA end is closer to TRBJ2-7. The CDR3 sequence is 16 residues long. Germline V gene data show CDR1 as MGHRA and CDR2 as YSYEKL. This CDR3 reads CASSQDPGTGGNEQYF. The CDR3 bases are TGCGCCAGCAGCCAAGACCCAGGGACAGGGGGCAACGAGCAGTACTTC.

V usage is TRBV5-1 and J usage is TRBJ2-7; D gene unclear. The CDR3 has 17 residues. V gave up 3 bases and J gave up 2 bases, with 21 bases separating them. Germline V gives CDR1 SGHRS, CDR2 YFSETQ. CDR3 protein: CASSSSPRREVTYEQYF. For the CDR3, the DNA is TGCGCCAGCAGCTCCTCCCCAAGGAGAGAAGTAACCTACGAGCAGTACTTC.

The chain recombines TRBV7-9 with TRBJ1-2; the D is unclear. CDR3 length: 11 residues. V gave up 5 bases and J gave up 8 bases, with 9 bases separating them. Germline CDR1 is SEHNR and CDR2 is FQNEAQ (reference sequence). The CDR3: CASSRYLGYTF. Written as DNA, the CDR3 is TGTGCCAGCAGCCGTTACCTAGGCTACACCTTC.

The chain carries TRBV19 and TRBJ1-2, with D uncertain. The V and J ends lost 7 bases and 5 bases respectively, with 14 bases between them. CDR1 and CDR2 from the germline V gene are LNHDA and SQIVND (reference sequence). This CDR3 is built from 13 residues. The CDR3: CASTLSHGYGYTF. CDR3 nucleotide sequence: TGTGCCAGTACCTTATCTCACGGGTATGGCTACACCTTC.

This chain links TRBV20-1 with TRBJ1-2; the D is unclear. The V gene's germline CDR1 is DFQATT and CDR2 SNEGSKA (reference sequence). This CDR3 region has 9 residues. CDR3 coding DNA: TGCGGAGCGAACTATGGCTACACCTTC. The encoded protein is CGANYGYTF.

This sequence joins TRBV19 and TRBJ2-7; TRBD1 might be the D (5 bases). Germline CDR1 and CDR2: LNHDA and SQIVND (reference sequence). Trimming shortened V by 5 bases and J by 0 bases, and 14 bases separated the two germline ends. The length of the CDR3 is 15 residues. The CDR3 sequence: CASSEQDPGSYEQYF. DNA of the CDR3: TGTGCCAGTAGTGAACAGGACCCGGGCTCCTACGAGCAGTACTTC.

Worth noting for this clone: The sample holds other DNA sequences that translate to the same CDR3. The chain is built from TRBV6-5 and TRBJ1-1, with D unresolved. The CDR3 runs 14 residues. V was cut by 0 bases and J by 3 bases, with 8 bases left in between. Germline lookup yields CDR1 MNHEY and CDR2 SVGAGI. The CDR3 sequence: CASSYSEAYTEAFF. The CDR3, as DNA: TGTGCCAGCAGTTACTCGGAGGCCTACACTGAAGCTTTCTTT.

This clone was counted once. The rearrangement uses TRBV19 and TRBJ2-5; perhaps TRBD2 as D (6 bases). Trimming pared 5 bases from V and 0 bases from J, leaving 10 bases between. Germline CDR1 and CDR2: LNHDA and SQIVND (reference sequence). The CDR3 covers 14 residues. CDR3 amino acids: CASSARDYQETQYF. The CDR3 DNA reads as TGTGCCAGTAGTGCCCGGGACTACCAAGAGACCCAGTACTTC.

This clone was observed a few times. This chain connects TRBV10-3 to TRBJ2-1; the match to TRBD1 covers 9 bases. CDR1 is ENHRY, CDR2 SYGVKD, per germline. CDR3 size: 16 residues. V shed 0 bases, J shed 4 bases, and the junction held 4 bases outside the gene matches. The CDR3 is CAISESRGQGYNEQFF. The CDR3 DNA is TGTGCCATCAGTGAGTCGCGGGGACAGGGTTACAATGAGCAGTTCTTC.

In the case of this clone: The sample has other DNA sequences that encode this CDR3 too. This chain links TRBV10-2 with TRBJ1-4, with TRBD1 as a possible D gene (5 bases). Germline CDR1 reads WSHSY; CDR2 reads SAAADI. The CDR3 totals 15 residues. V dropped 2 bases and J dropped 5 bases, with 12 bases sitting between them. Here the CDR3 reads CASSEAGGRNEKLFF. CDR3 nucleotides: TGCGCCAGCAGTGAGGCCGGGGGTAGGAATGAAAAACTGTTTTTT.

This clone appeared a single time. This sequence joins TRBV2 and TRBJ1-3, with 9 bases that match TRBD1. V shed 4 bases and J 0 bases; nucleotides not matched to a gene: 13. The CDR3 has 19 residues. The germline V gene has CDR1 SNHLY and CDR2 FYNNEI. The CDR3 DNA reads as TGTGCCAGCAGTGGCACCCGGGGACAGGGCCCTTTCTCTGGAAACACCATATATTTT. Translating gives CASSGTRGQGPFSGNTIYF.

The CDR3 DNA reads TGTGCCAGCAGTTACGAGCCAGGGGGATTGCGTGGCTACACCTTC. Its protein product is CASSYEPGGLRGYTF. The chain employs TRBV6-5 and TRBJ1-2, with TRBD1 identical over 7 bases. This CDR3 is built from 15 residues. CDR1 is MNHEY, CDR2 SVGAGI, per germline. V shed 2 bases and J 7 bases; nucleotides not matched to a gene: 10.

The chain recombines TRBV19 with TRBJ2-2, with D possibly TRBD1 on 7 matching bases. The CDR3 is 15 amino acids. Germline assignment: CDR1 LNHDA and CDR2 SQIVND (reference sequence). V lost 6 bases and J 1 base, leaving 12 bases between the germline ends. For the CDR3, the DNA is TGTGCCAGTAGGGGGAGGACAGGGAACACCGGGGAGCTGTTTTTT. This translates into CASRGRTGNTGELFF.

For this clone: One junction end does not reproduce the germline sequence, and a read error may be involved. The chain carries TRBV30 and TRBJ1-2, with D uncertain. This CDR3 contains 13 residues. CDR1 and CDR2 (germline): GTSNPN, SVGIG (reference sequence). CDR3 coding DNA: TGTGCCTGGAGTGGTTCAAATGGCCAAGCCAGGATATTC. The encoded protein is CAWSGSNGQARIF.

V usage is TRBV6-1 and J usage is TRBJ2-3; 8 nucleotides align to TRBD2. Germline lookup yields CDR1 MNHNS and CDR2 SASEGT. V lost 3 bases to trimming and J lost 4 bases; unmatched junction nucleotides: 12. This CDR3 spans 17 amino acids. The CDR3 protein is CASSEGRGGPFPDTQYF. Here the CDR3 DNA reads TGTGCCAGCAGTGAGGGTCGGGGGGGCCCCTTCCCAGATACGCAGTATTTT.

This rearrangement joins TRBV5-1 to TRBJ1-2; TRBD1 might be the D (5 bases). The CDR3 length is 15 residues. Between the trimmed V and J ends, which lost 0 bases and 3 bases, there was a span of 12 bases. Per germline, CDR1 SGHRS and CDR2 YFSETQ. Here the CDR3 reads CASSLGAGKDYGYTF. The CDR3 region has the DNA TGCGCCAGCAGCTTGGGTGCAGGGAAGGACTATGGCTACACCTTC.

The chain joins TRBV9 to TRBJ2-1; possibly TRBD2 for D (6 bases). Trimming pared 7 bases from V and 6 bases from J, leaving 14 bases between. The CDR3 is 13 residues long. CDR1 SGDLS and CDR2 YYNGEE come from the germline V gene. In nucleotides, the CDR3 is TGTGCCAGCGGGCGGAGGGCCTTCAATGAGCAGTTCTTC. Encoded protein: CASGRRAFNEQFF.

The V call is TRBV10-1, the J call TRBJ2-1; possible D gene TRBD1, 5 bases. The CDR3 is made up of 14 amino acids. Looked up from germline, CDR1 is WNHNN and CDR2 is SYGVQD (reference sequence). V was cut by 4 bases and J by 12 bases, with 19 bases left in between. The CDR3 DNA is TGCGCCAGCAGTGGGGGAATGAGTCTCCAGGGGCAGTTCTTC. It encodes CASSGGMSLQGQFF.

This clone was recorded a few times. CDR3 in DNA: TGTGCCAGCAGCTCACTTGGGGGCGCTGAAAATGAGCAGTTCTTC. Translation: CASSSLGGAENEQFF. The chain couples TRBV28 to TRBJ2-1; tentatively, D is TRBD1 (6 bases). This CDR3 spans 15 amino acids. V was clipped by 6 bases and J by 7 bases, with 19 bases between them. Germline V gives CDR1 MDHEN, CDR2 SYDVKM.